These 5 T cell receptor beta chains were all obtained from the same sample, sequenced in a study of blood T cell repertoires in COVID-19. Produced via immunoSEQ multiplex PCR; TCRdb's table is partial and in-frame only. The data show about 130,000 clones, around 83% seen once. Sequences were obtained from peripheral blood. These receptors all stem from a woman between 50 and 59 years old with acute or convalescent COVID-19.

The chain combines TRBV29-1 with TRBJ1-2, with 11 bases lining up with TRBD1. CDR3 length equals 17 residues. In germline, CDR1 is SQVTM, CDR2 ANQGSEA. J was trimmed by 5 bases and V by 2 bases; bases with no gene match: 13. In DNA form, the CDR3 reads TGCAGCGTTGAAACAGGAGCTGGGACAGGGGGTGATTATGGCTACACCTTC. Protein sequence: CSVETGAGTGGDYGYTF.

CDR3 in DNA: TGTGCCAGTACCACGACAGGGTCTTTGGGAAACACCATATATTTT. Its protein is CASTTTGSLGNTIYF. J is TRBJ1-3 and V is TRBV19; 7 positions agree with TRBD1. The CDR3 consists of 15 residues. The germline V gene has CDR1 LNHDA and CDR2 SQIVND (reference sequence). V shed 7 bases, J shed 4 bases, and the junction held 10 bases outside the gene matches.

The V gene is TRBV7-8, the J gene TRBJ1-1; D gene unclear. The CDR3 contains 15 residues. Germline-derived CDR1 and CDR2 are SGHVS and FQNEAQ. Trimming cost V 4 bases and J 2 bases, with 14 bases left between them. The CDR3 region is CASSSLGVDNTEAFF. The CDR3 nucleotides are TGTGCCAGCAGCTCCCTTGGAGTAGATAACACTGAAGCTTTCTTT.

Only a few counts were recorded for this clone. The chain couples TRBV6-1 to TRBJ1-5; possible D gene TRBD1, 6 bases. The CDR3 has 12 residues. Germline lookup yields CDR1 MNHNS and CDR2 SASEGT. Trimming stripped 2 bases from V and 11 bases from J, with 10 bases between. DNA of the CDR3: TGTGCCAGCAGTGAACAGGGGAGGGCCCAGCATTTT. Protein product: CASSEQGRAQHF.

The sample holds one count of this clone. The chain has TRBV29-1 and TRBJ2-3; no clear D. Deletions cut 3 bases from V and 4 bases from J, with 8 bases between. This CDR3 has 12 amino acids. Germline CDR1 reads SQVTM; CDR2 reads ANQGSEA. The CDR3 sequence: CSVEAVADTQYF. The CDR3 region has the DNA TGCAGCGTTGAGGCTGTCGCAGATACGCAGTATTTT.